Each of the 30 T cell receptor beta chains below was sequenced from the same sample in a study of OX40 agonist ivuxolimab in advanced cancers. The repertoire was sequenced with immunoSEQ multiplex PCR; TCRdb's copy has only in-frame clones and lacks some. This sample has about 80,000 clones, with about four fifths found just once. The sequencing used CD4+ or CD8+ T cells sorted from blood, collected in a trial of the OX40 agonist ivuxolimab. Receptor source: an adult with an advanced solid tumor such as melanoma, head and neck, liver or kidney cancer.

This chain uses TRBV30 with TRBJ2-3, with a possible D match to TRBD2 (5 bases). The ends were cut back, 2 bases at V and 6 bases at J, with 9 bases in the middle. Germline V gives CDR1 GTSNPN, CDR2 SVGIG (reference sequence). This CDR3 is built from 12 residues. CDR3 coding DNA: TGTGCCTGGAGTCTCGGGGAGGATACGCAGTATTTT. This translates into CAWSLGEDTQYF.

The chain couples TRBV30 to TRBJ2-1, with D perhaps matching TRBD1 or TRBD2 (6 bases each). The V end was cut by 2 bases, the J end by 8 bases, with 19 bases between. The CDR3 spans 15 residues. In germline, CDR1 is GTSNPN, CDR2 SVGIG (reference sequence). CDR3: CAWSSPGLRGDEQFF. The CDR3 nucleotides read TGTGCCTGGAGTTCCCCGGGACTCAGGGGAGATGAGCAGTTCTTC.

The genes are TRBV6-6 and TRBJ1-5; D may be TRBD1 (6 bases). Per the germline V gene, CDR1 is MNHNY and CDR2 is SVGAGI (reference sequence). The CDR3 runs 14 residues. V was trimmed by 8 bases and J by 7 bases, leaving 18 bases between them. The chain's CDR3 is CASHLGQSDQPQHF. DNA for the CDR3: TGTGCCAGCCACTTGGGACAAAGCGACCAGCCCCAGCATTTT.

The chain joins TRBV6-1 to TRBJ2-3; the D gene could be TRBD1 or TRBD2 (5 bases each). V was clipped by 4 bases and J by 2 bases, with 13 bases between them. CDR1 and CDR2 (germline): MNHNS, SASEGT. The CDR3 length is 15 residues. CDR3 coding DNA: TGTGCCAGCAGTGCGGTAGGGACCTTCACAGATACGCAGTATTTT. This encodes CASSAVGTFTDTQYF.

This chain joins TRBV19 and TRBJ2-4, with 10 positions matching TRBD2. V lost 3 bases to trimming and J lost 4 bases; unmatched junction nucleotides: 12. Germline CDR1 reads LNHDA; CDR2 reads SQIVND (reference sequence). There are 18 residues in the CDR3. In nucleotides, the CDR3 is TGTGCCAGTAGTATTTATCCAACTGTAGCGGGAGGAAAAAACATTCAGTACTTC. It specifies CASSIYPTVAGGKNIQYF.

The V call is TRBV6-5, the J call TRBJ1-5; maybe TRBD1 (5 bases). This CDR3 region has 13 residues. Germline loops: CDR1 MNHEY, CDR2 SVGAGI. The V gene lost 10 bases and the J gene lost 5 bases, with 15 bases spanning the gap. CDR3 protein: CATAGGTYQPQHF. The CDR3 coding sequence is TGTGCCACCGCTGGGGGGACGTATCAGCCCCAGCATTTT.

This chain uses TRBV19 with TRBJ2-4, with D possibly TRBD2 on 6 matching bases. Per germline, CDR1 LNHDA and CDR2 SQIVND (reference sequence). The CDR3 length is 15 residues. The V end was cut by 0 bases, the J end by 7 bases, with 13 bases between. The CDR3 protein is CASSIDGGKWNIQYF. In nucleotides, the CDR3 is TGTGCCAGTAGTATAGATGGGGGGAAATGGAACATTCAGTACTTC.

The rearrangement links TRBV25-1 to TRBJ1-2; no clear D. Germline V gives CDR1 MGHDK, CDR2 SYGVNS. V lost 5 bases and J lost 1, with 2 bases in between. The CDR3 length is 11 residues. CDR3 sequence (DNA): TGTGCCAGCAGTCGTAACTATGGCTACACCTTC. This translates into CASSRNYGYTF.

The CDR3 sequence is CASSAGTDTQYF. CDR3 coding DNA: TGTGCCAGCAGTGCTGGCACAGATACGCAGTATTTT. The V gene is TRBV2, the J gene TRBJ2-3; D is unresolved. The CDR3 extends over 12 amino acids. Trimming pared 4 bases from V and 1 base from J, leaving 3 bases between. The germline CDR1 and CDR2 sequences are SNHLY and FYNNEI.

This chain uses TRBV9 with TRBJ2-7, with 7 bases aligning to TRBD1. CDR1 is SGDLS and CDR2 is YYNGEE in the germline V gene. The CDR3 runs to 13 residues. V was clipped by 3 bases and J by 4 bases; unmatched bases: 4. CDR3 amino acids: CASSASQGYEQYF. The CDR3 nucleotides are TGTGCCAGCAGCGCGTCACAGGGGTACGAGCAGTACTTC.

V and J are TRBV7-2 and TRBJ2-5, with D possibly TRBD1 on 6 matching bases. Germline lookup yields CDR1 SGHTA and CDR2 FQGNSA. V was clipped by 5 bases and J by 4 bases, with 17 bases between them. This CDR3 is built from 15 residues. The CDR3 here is CASSPNGGHGETQYF. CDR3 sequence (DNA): TGTGCCAGCAGCCCAAATGGGGGCCATGGAGAGACCCAGTACTTC.

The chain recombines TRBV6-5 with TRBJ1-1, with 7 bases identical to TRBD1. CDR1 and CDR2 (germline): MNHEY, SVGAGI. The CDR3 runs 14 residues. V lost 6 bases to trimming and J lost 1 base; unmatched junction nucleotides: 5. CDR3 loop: CASRPGQWNTEAFF. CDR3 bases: TGTGCCAGCAGACCGGGACAGTGGAACACTGAAGCTTTCTTT.

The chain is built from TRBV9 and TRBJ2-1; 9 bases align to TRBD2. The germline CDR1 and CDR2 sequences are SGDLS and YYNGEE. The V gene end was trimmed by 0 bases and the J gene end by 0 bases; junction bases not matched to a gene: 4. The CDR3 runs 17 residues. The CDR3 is CASSVVGTSFSYNEQFF. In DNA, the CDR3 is TGTGCCAGCAGCGTAGTGGGGACTAGCTTCTCCTACAATGAGCAGTTCTTC.

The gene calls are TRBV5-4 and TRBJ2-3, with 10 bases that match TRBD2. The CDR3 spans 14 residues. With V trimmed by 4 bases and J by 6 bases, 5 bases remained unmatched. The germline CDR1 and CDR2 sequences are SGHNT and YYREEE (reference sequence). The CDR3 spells CASSLAGVGDTQYF. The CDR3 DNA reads TGTGCCAGCAGCCTAGCGGGAGTGGGGGATACGCAGTATTTT.

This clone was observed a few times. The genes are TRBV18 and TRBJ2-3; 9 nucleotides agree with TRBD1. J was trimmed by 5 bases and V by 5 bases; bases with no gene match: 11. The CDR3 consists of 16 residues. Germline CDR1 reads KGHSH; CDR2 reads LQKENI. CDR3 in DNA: TGTGCCAGCTCATTTTCTTTTGGGACAGGGAGAGATACGCAGTATTTT. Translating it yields CASSFSFGTGRDTQYF.

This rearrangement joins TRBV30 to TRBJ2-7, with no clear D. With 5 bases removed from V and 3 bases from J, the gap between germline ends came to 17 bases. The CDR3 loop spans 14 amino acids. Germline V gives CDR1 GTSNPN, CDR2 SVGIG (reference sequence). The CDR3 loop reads CAWCPLGLGYEQYF. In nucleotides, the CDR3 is TGTGCCTGGTGCCCCCTGGGTCTGGGCTACGAGCAGTACTTC.

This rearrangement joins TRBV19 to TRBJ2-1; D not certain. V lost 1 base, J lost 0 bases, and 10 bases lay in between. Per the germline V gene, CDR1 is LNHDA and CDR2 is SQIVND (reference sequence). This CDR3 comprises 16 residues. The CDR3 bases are TGTGCCAGTAGTATAGGCAGAAGGAGCTCCTACAATGAGCAGTTCTTC. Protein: CASSIGRRSSYNEQFF. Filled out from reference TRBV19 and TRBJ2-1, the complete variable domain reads DGGITQSPKYLFRKEGQNVTLSCEQNLNHDAMYWYRQDPGQGLRLIYYSQIVNDFQKGDIAEGYSVSREKKESFPLTVTSAQKNPTAFYLCASSIGRRSSYNEQFFGPGTRLTVL.

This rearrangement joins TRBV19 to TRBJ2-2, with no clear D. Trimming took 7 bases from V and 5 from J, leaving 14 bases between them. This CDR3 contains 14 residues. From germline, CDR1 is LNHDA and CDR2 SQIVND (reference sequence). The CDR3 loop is CASKREQRTGELFF. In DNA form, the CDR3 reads TGTGCCAGTAAACGTGAGCAGAGAACCGGGGAGCTGTTTTTT.

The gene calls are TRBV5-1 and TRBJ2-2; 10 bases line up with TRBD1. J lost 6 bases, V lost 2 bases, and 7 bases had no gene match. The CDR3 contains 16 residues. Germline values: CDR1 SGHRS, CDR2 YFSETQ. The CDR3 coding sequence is TGCGCCAGCAGCTTTGGGGACAGGGGAGGTCCCGGGGAGCTGTTTTTT. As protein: CASSFGDRGGPGELFF.

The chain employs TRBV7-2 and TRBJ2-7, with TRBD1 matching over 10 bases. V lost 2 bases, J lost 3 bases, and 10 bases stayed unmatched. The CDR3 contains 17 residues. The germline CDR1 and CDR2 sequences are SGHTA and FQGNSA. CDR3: CASSLTSGDRGYYEQYF. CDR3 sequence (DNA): TGTGCCAGCAGCTTAACCTCCGGGGACAGGGGTTACTACGAGCAGTACTTC.

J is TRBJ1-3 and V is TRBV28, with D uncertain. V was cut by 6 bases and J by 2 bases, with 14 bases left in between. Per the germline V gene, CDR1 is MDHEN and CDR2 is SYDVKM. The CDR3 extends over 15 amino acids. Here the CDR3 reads CASSAHTYPGNTIYF. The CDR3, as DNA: TGTGCCAGCAGCGCGCATACTTACCCTGGAAACACCATATATTTT.

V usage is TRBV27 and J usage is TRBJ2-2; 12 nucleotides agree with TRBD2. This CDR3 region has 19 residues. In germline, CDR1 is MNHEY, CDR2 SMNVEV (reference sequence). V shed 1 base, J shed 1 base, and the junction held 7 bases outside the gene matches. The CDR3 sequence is CASSLYGLAGWGNTGELFF. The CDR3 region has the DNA TGTGCCAGCAGTTTATACGGACTAGCGGGGTGGGGGAACACCGGGGAGCTGTTTTTT.

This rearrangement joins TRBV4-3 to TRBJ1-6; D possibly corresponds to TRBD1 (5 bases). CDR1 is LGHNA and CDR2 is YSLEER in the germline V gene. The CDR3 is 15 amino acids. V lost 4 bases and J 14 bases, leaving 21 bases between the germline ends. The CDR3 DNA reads TGCGCCAGCAGCCGAAACGGGGCCCTAATTGGGGCCCTCCACTTT. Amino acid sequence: CASSRNGALIGALHF.

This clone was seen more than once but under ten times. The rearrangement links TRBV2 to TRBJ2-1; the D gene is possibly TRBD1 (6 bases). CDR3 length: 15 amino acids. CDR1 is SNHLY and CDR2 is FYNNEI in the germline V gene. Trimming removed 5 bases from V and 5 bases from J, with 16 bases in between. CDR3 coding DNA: TGTGCCAGCAGTCTCAGGGGAATATTTAACAATGAGCAGTTCTTC. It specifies CASSLRGIFNNEQFF.

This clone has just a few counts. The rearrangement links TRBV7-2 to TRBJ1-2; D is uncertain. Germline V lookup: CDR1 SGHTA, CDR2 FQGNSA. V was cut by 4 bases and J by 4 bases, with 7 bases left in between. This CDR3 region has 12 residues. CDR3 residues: CASSYPGYGYTF. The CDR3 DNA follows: TGTGCCAGCAGCTACCCGGGCTATGGCTACACCTTC. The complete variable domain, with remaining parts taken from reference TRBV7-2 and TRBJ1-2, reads GAGVSQSPSNKVTEKGKDVELRCDPISGHTALYWYRQSLGQGLEFLIYFQGNSAPDKSGLPSDRFSAERTGGSVSTLTIQRTQQEDSAVYLCASSYPGYGYTFGSGTRLTVV.

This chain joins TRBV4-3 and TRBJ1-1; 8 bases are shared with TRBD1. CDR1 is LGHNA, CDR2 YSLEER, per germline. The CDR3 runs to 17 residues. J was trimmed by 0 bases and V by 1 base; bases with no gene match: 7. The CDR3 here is CASSQGTGGRVNTEAFF. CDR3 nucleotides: TGCGCCAGCAGCCAAGGAACAGGGGGGCGGGTGAACACTGAAGCTTTCTTT.

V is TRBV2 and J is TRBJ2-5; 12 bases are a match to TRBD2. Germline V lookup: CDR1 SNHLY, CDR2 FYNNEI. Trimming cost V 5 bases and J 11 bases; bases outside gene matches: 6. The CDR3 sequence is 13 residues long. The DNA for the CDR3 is TGTGCCAGCAGTTTGACTAGCGGGAGCGGGCAGTACTTC. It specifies CASSLTSGSGQYF.

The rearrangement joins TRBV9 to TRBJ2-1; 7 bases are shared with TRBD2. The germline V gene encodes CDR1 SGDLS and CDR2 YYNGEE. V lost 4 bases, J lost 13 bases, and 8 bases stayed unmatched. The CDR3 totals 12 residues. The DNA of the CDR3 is TGTGCCAGCAGCTCCGGACTAGTAGCCCAGTTCTTC. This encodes CASSSGLVAQFF.

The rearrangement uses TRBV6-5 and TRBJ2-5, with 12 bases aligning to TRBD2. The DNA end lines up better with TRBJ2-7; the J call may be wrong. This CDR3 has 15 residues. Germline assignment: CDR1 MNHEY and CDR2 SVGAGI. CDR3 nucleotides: TGTGCCAGCAGAATACTAGCGGGGGGAATCTACGAGCAGTACTTC. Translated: CASRILAGGIYEQYF.

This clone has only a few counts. The CDR3 sequence is CASSYSNRGDGYTF. DNA for the CDR3: TGTGCCAGCAGTTACTCGAACAGGGGAGATGGCTACACCTTC. The rearrangement links TRBV6-5 to TRBJ1-2, with 7 bases lining up with TRBD1. From germline, CDR1 is MNHEY and CDR2 SVGAGI. CDR3 length: 14 residues. V gave up 0 bases and J gave up 6 bases; unmatched junction bases: 4.